The rows below give T cell receptor beta chains drawn from one sample of a study of T cell repertoires in cytomegalovirus infection. TCRdb reprocessed the reads with MiXCR, giving one entry per CDR3 protein. The sample shows roughly 800,000 distinct CDR3 sequences, 25% to 30% of them seen only once. Antigens for these TCRs are unknown. The sample in question was cultured CD8+ T cells from PBMCs, obtained from culture after CMV antigen stimulation. The receptors were sampled from a human donor in good health (CMV status not recorded). Some clones in this sample may be carry-over from other donors' samples. Each CDR3 is given with its conserved first and last residue. Fields, in order: J gene, clone size, V gene, D gene, CDR3 DNA, CDR3 protein. D genes are given only for firm matches. Clone size is stated in some rows and not others, as once, few, many or a class when expanded.

>TRBJ2-1|NA|TRBV27|NA
TGTGCCAGCAGTTCCGGGTTGTATCTGAAGGATGAGCAGTTCTTC
CASSSGLYLKDEQFF
>TRBJ2-2|NA|TRBV12-3/TRBV12-4|NA
TGTGCCAGCACTCCCGGGATCGGGGAGCTGTTTTTT
CASTPGIGELFF
>TRBJ1-1|NA|TRBV7-9|NA
TGTGCCAGCAGCTTAGACACGGGTGAACTCACTGAAGCTTTCTTT
CASSLDTGELTEAFF
>TRBJ1-2|NA|TRBV7-4|NA
TGTGCCAGCAGCCTCCACGGGAGGGATGGCTACACCTTC
CASSLHGRDGYTF
>TRBJ2-5|NA|TRBV4-3|TRBD1
TGCGCCAGCAGCCACAGGGTCAGGGGGCAGGGTGAAGAGACCCAGTACTTC
CASSHRVRGQGEETQYF
>TRBJ2-7|few|TRBV2|TRBD2
TGTGCCAGCAGTGGTTTAGCGGGGGGATATGAGCAGTACTTC
CASSGLAGGYEQYF
>TRBJ1-2|few|TRBV7-6|NA
TGTGCCAGCAGCCCCTGGGGGGCCCCAAACTATGGCTACACCTTC
CASSPWGAPNYGYTF
>TRBJ2-3|few|TRBV10-3|TRBD2
TGTGCCATCAGTGAGCCGCTAGCGGGGATCACAGATACGCAGTATTTT
CAISEPLAGITDTQYF
>TRBJ1-2|NA|TRBV12-5|TRBD1
TGTGCTAGTGGTTTGGGAATACAGGGGAGCGTGGACTATGGCTACACCTTC
CASGLGIQGSVDYGYTF
>TRBJ2-3|NA|TRBV4-3|TRBD2
TGCGCCAGCAGCCAAGATTTGGGGGCGGGGGGGTTCAAATTGTCAGATACGCAGTATTTT
CASSQDLGAGGFKLSDTQYF
>TRBJ2-2|few|TRBV12-5|NA
TGTGCTAGTGGTTTGCTACAGGGGAGGCCGAATTCTAGAAACACCGGGGAGCTGTTTTTT
CASGLLQGRPNSRNTGELFF
>TRBJ2-7|NA|TRBV29-1|TRBD1
TGCAGCGTTGAAGCCGGGACAGGGCGCTACGAGCAGTACTTC
CSVEAGTGRYEQYF
>TRBJ1-2|many|TRBV7-9|TRBD1
TGTGCCAGCAGCTCCGGGACAGGGGGTGTCTATGGCTACACCTTC
CASSSGTGGVYGYTF
>TRBJ2-5|few|TRBV20-1|TRBD2
TGCAGTTGCGGGGGGGTAGTAGAGACCCAGTACTTC
CSCGGVVETQYF
>TRBJ1-5|NA|TRBV6-5|NA
TGTGCCAGCAGTCTTACAGTTTCTATAGGGAATCAGCCCCAGCATTTT
CASSLTVSIGNQPQHF
>TRBJ2-5|NA|TRBV14|TRBD2
TGTGCCAGCAGTTCTTTTAACACGGGACTAGGGAGGACCCAGTACTTC
CASSSFNTGLGRTQYF
>TRBJ2-1|NA|TRBV3-1|NA
TGTGCCAGCAGCCCTTCAGTAGTCGGGGGCGGAGGGTCCAATGAGCAGTTCTTC
CASSPSVVGGGGSNEQFF
>TRBJ1-6|many|TRBV7-6|NA
TGTGCCAGCAGCCTCCAAGGGGGAGGGTCACCCCTCCACTTT
CASSLQGGGSPLHF
>TRBJ2-3|NA|TRBV4-1|NA
TGCGCCAGCAGCCGAAAAAGGGAGGCTAGCACAGATACGCAGTATTTT
CASSRKREASTDTQYF
>TRBJ1-2|few|TRBV6-6|NA
TGTGCCAGCAGTTACCGAGAGGCAGGGTCCCCTCTATTGGGCTACACCTTC
CASSYREAGSPLLGYTF
>TRBJ1-1|NA|TRBV19|NA
TGTGCCAGTAGTATAATCTCGAACACTGAAGCTTTCTTT
CASSIISNTEAFF
>TRBJ2-1|NA|TRBV13|TRBD1
TGTGCCAGCAGCTTCCCCTCGACAGGGCTTGGCGAGCAGTTCTTC
CASSFPSTGLGEQFF
>TRBJ1-5|few|TRBV10-2|NA
TGCGCCAGCAGTGAGTCCCGGAAAAGCAATCAGCCCCAGCATTTT
CASSESRKSNQPQHF
>TRBJ1-2|NA|TRBV2|TRBD1
TGTGCCAGCCTAAAGGGACAGAACTATGGCTACACCTTC
CASLKGQNYGYTF
>TRBJ2-2|NA|TRBV4-1|TRBD1
TGCGCCAGCAGACCCGAGCACAGGGGCGCCGGGGAGCTGTTTTTT
CASRPEHRGAGELFF
>TRBJ2-3|few|TRBV10-1|NA
TGCGCCAGCAGTGAGTATCCAGATACGCAGTATTTT
CASSEYPDTQYF
>TRBJ2-1|NA|TRBV19|NA
TGTGCCAGTAGTATATGGTTTACAGGTCCTGGCGACCACAATGAGCAGTTCTTC
CASSIWFTGPGDHNEQFF
>TRBJ2-1|few|TRBV4-1|TRBD1
TGCGCCAGCAGCCAAGCGGACAGGGTAAATGAGCAGTTCTTC
CASSQADRVNEQFF
>TRBJ1-1|NA|TRBV12-3/TRBV12-4|NA
TGTGCCAGCAGTCCCGCGGTCTTTGAGGGATACACTGAAGCTTTCTTT
CASSPAVFEGYTEAFF
>TRBJ1-2|few|TRBV27|NA
TGTGCCAGCAGTTTGGGCGTTCACTATGGCTACACCTTC
CASSLGVHYGYTF
>TRBJ2-7|few|TRBV12-5|NA
TGTGCTAGTGGTTTGGTATTGGGCGAGCAGTACTTC
CASGLVLGEQYF
>TRBJ2-2|NA|TRBV7-6|TRBD2
TGTGCCAGCAGCCCTGGGGTAGCGGGGGCCCCCACGACCGGGGAGCTGTTTTTT
CASSPGVAGAPTTGELFF
>TRBJ2-1|few|TRBV6-1|NA
TGTGCCAGCAGGTCAACAGGGAGTGAGCAGTTCTTC
CASRSTGSEQFF
>TRBJ2-5|NA|TRBV7-4|NA
TGTGCCAGCAGCTCCGGGTCTGGGGAGACCCAGTACTTC
CASSSGSGETQYF
>TRBJ2-4|few|TRBV4-1|NA
TGCGCCAGCAGCGTACAGCTAGCCAAAAACATTCAGTACTTC
CASSVQLAKNIQYF
>TRBJ1-5|NA|TRBV6-7|NA
TGTGCCAGCAGTTGCAGAACGGGATGCCAGCCCCAGCATTTT
CASSCRTGCQPQHF
>TRBJ1-6|NA|TRBV30|TRBD1
TGTGCCTTCCGATTACCGGGACAGTATAATTCACCCCTCCACTTT
CAFRLPGQYNSPLHF
>TRBJ2-1|many|TRBV7-9|TRBD1
TGTGCCAGCAGTTCAAACAGGGGTATTCGGGGAAATGAGCAGTTCTTC
CASSSNRGIRGNEQFF
>TRBJ1-1|few|TRBV5-4|NA
TGTGCCAGCGGGCGGCACAGTAGGGGTGGCACTGAAGCTTTCTTT
CASGRHSRGGTEAFF
>TRBJ1-1|NA|TRBV2|NA
TGTGCCAGCAGAGGGGTCTCTGAAGCTTTCTTT
CASRGVSEAFF
>TRBJ2-3|many|TRBV7-6|NA
TGTGCCAGCAGCCATCGGCGCACAGATACGCAGTATTTT
CASSHRRTDTQYF
>TRBJ1-6|many|TRBV7-2|NA
TGTGCCAGCAGCTTAGCGGGGCCATATAATTCACCCCTCCACTTT
CASSLAGPYNSPLHF
>TRBJ1-2|NA|TRBV9|TRBD1
TGTGCCAGTCAGGGTCCCGACAGGGGAGGATATGGCTACACCTTC
CASQGPDRGGYGYTF
>TRBJ1-1|NA|TRBV19|TRBD1
TGTGCCAGTAGTCCCGGACAGGGAGGGAACACTGAAGCTTTCTTT
CASSPGQGGNTEAFF
>TRBJ2-3|many|TRBV7-2|TRBD2
TGTGCCAGCAGTTTTAGCGGGGGGGCGGGAGATACGCAGTATTTT
CASSFSGGAGDTQYF
>TRBJ1-1|NA|TRBV7-4|NA
TGTGCCAGCAACCCCCCGGGTCCTGAAGCTTTCTTT
CASNPPGPEAFF